The 22 T cell receptor beta chains below all came from one sample that was sequenced in a study of beta chain features in type 1 diabetes. Reverse transcribing all isolated RNA meant expressed TCRB transcripts were sequenced. Data came from immunoSEQ multiplex PCR; TCRdb stores just in-frame clones and leaves some out. The sample lists more than 300,000 clones; approximately 15% were seen once. The sample taken for sequencing was naive CD4+ T cells from blood. These receptors all stem from a young woman in good health.

This clone was detected a few times. The chain employs TRBV30 and TRBJ2-5; D gene uncertain. This CDR3 comprises 12 residues. CDR1 GTSNPN and CDR2 SVGIG come from the germline V gene (reference sequence). Trimming took 3 bases from V and 7 from J, leaving 12 bases between them. The CDR3 region is CAWRENVGTQYF. The CDR3 nucleotides are TGTGCCTGGAGAGAGAACGTCGGGACCCAGTACTTC.

This clone was recorded a few times. The chain carries TRBV19 and TRBJ2-5; D gene unclear. This CDR3 comprises 15 residues. Looked up from germline, CDR1 is LNHDA and CDR2 is SQIVND (reference sequence). Trimming removed 5 bases from V and 5 bases from J, with 18 bases in between. The CDR3 reads CASSFYLGRWETQYF. CDR3 nucleotides: TGTGCCAGTAGTTTTTATTTGGGCAGGTGGGAGACCCAGTACTTC. Supplemented by reference TRBV19 and TRBJ2-5, the full variable domain reads DGGITQSPKYLFRKEGQNVTLSCEQNLNHDAMYWYRQDPGQGLRLIYYSQIVNDFQKGDIAEGYSVSREKKESFPLTVTSAQKNPTAFYLCASSFYLGRWETQYFGPGTRLLVL.

The chain joins TRBV19 to TRBJ1-5; 11 bases map to TRBD1. Unmatched junction bases numbered 9, after V lost 7 bases and J lost 1 base. Germline V gives CDR1 LNHDA, CDR2 SQIVND (reference sequence). This CDR3 spans 17 amino acids. The CDR3 DNA reads TGTGCCAGTAATAGGCAGGACAGGGGGCTGAGCAATCAGCCCCAGCATTTT. It specifies CASNRQDRGLSNQPQHF.

The genes are TRBV4-1 and TRBJ1-1; weak D call: TRBD1 (6 bases). Germline V gene lookup returns CDR1 MGHRA and CDR2 YSYEKL. The CDR3 length is 16 residues. V lost 4 bases and J 3 bases, leaving 18 bases between the germline ends. The CDR3 nucleotides are TGCGCCAGCAGCCGAATACAGGGAGTGGGGTACACTGAAGCTTTCTTT. Amino acid sequence: CASSRIQGVGYTEAFF.

V is TRBV5-1 and J is TRBJ1-5; D is unresolved. The CDR3 loop spans 13 amino acids. V gave up 0 bases and J gave up 8 bases, with 9 bases separating them. Per germline, CDR1 SGHRS and CDR2 YFSETQ. For the CDR3, the DNA is TGCGCCAGCAGCTTGGGCGTAGGAGAGCCCCAGCATTTT. Translation gives CASSLGVGEPQHF. Drawing the rest from reference TRBV5-1 and TRBJ1-5, the complete variable domain is KAGVTQTPRYLIKTRGQQVTLSCSPISGHRSVSWYQQTPGQGLQFLFEYFSETQRNKGNFPGRFSGRQFSNSRSEMNVSTLELGDSALYLCASSLGVGEPQHFGDGTRLSIL.

This sequence joins TRBV6-5 and TRBJ2-1; TRBD1 might be the D (6 bases). CDR1 and CDR2 (germline): MNHEY, SVGAGI. Trimming took off 7 bases at V and 6 bases at J, with 16 bases between the two ends. This CDR3 region has 14 residues. CDR3 sequence: CASTRSRGPNEQFF. The CDR3 nucleotides are TGTGCCAGCACGCGGAGCAGGGGCCCCAATGAGCAGTTCTTC.

V is TRBV29-1 and J is TRBJ1-2; 9 positions match TRBD1. The CDR3 consists of 13 residues. V lost 6 bases to trimming and J lost 7 bases; unmatched junction nucleotides: 9. The V gene's germline CDR1 is SQVTM and CDR2 ANQGSEA. CDR3 in amino acids: CSVAGTGKVGYTF. CDR3 DNA sequence: TGCAGCGTAGCCGGGACAGGGAAAGTTGGCTACACCTTC.

This sequence joins TRBV29-1 and TRBJ2-4; 10 nucleotides match TRBD2. Germline V gives CDR1 SQVTM, CDR2 ANQGSEA. The CDR3 is 17 residues long. Germline trimming cut 4 bases from V and 6 bases from J; bases unmatched to any gene: 15. The CDR3: CSVAARPSGSFPNIQYF. The CDR3 DNA reads as TGCAGCGTTGCCGCCAGACCTAGCGGGAGTTTCCCAAACATTCAGTACTTC.

CDR3 amino acids: CAVGGGVYGYTF. The CDR3 DNA sequence: TGTGCCGTTGGCGGGGGAGTCTATGGCTACACCTTC. The chain combines TRBV7-2 with TRBJ1-2, with a possible D match to TRBD1 (5 bases). Trimming removed 11 bases at V and 4 bases at J, with 14 bases between. The CDR3 spans 12 residues. The V gene's germline CDR1 is SGHTA and CDR2 FQGNSA.

This clone occurred a few times. The rearrangement uses TRBV5-4 and TRBJ2-1; TRBD1 agrees at 7 bases. The V segment lost 4 bases and the J segment 14 bases; nucleotides outside the gene matches: 12. The CDR3 has 13 residues. Germline values: CDR1 SGHNT, CDR2 YYREEE (reference sequence). CDR3: CASSVAVTGYKFF. The CDR3 nucleotides are TGTGCCAGCAGCGTTGCCGTGACAGGGTATAAGTTCTTC.

J is TRBJ2-1 and V is TRBV18, with 10 bases aligning to TRBD2. From germline, CDR1 is KGHSH and CDR2 LQKENI. There are 15 residues in the CDR3. J gave up 5 bases and V 2 bases, and 3 bases lay outside the gene matches. In DNA form, the CDR3 reads TGTGCCAGCTCACCAAGGACTAGCGGTCACAATGAGCAGTTCTTC. Amino acids: CASSPRTSGHNEQFF.

The rearrangement uses TRBV2 and TRBJ2-5; tentatively, D is TRBD1 (5 bases). V was trimmed by 7 bases and J by 2 bases, leaving 11 bases between them. The germline V gene encodes CDR1 SNHLY and CDR2 FYNNEI. This CDR3 comprises 13 residues. In DNA, the CDR3 is TGTGCCAGCACGTCAGGGTCACAAGAGACCCAGTACTTC. Translation: CASTSGSQETQYF.

The genes are TRBV4-1 and TRBJ2-7, with 7 nucleotides matching TRBD2. This CDR3 is built from 15 residues. Trimming at V came to 3 bases and at J to 5 bases, leaving 10 bases not matched to a gene. Germline V gene lookup returns CDR1 MGHRA and CDR2 YSYEKL. The CDR3 DNA is TGCGCCAGCAGCCACCCGCCTCGGGGGGTCCACGAGCAGTACTTC. Amino acid sequence: CASSHPPRGVHEQYF.

This clone has only a few counts. This rearrangement joins TRBV4-3 to TRBJ2-2, with D tentatively TRBD2 (6 bases). The CDR3 totals 16 residues. The germline CDR1 and CDR2 sequences are LGHNA and YSLEER. Trimming removed 3 bases from V and 3 bases from J, with 14 bases in between. The CDR3 DNA reads as TGCGCCAGCAGCCAGGGAGGTGGCTTAGACACCGGGGAGCTGTTTTTT. Protein product: CASSQGGGLDTGELFF.

There are a few counts of this clone. The chain carries TRBV28 and TRBJ2-2; 10 bases are a match to TRBD2. This CDR3 contains 15 residues. In germline, CDR1 is MDHEN, CDR2 SYDVKM. The V gene end was trimmed by 6 bases and the J gene end by 7 bases; junction bases not matched to a gene: 8. CDR3 protein: CASRAGGLFRGELFF. As DNA, the CDR3 is TGTGCCAGCAGAGCGGGAGGGCTTTTTCGCGGGGAGCTGTTTTTT.

The CDR3 DNA reads as TGTGCCAGTAGACCCGACAGCTCTGGAAACACCATATATTTT. Protein sequence: CASRPDSSGNTIYF. The chain is built from TRBV7-9 and TRBJ1-3, with a weak D call TRBD1 (5 bases). Trimming cost V 9 bases and J 0 bases, with 12 bases left between them. Germline values: CDR1 SEHNR, CDR2 FQNEAQ (reference sequence). This CDR3 spans 14 amino acids.

The table lists this clone with a few counts. The chain recombines TRBV7-2 with TRBJ2-2; D not resolved. V lost 5 bases and J 2 bases, leaving 6 bases between the germline ends. The CDR3 runs to 13 residues. CDR1 and CDR2 from the germline V gene are SGHTA and FQGNSA. For the CDR3, the DNA is TGTGCCAGCAGCCCACTCAACACCGGGGAGCTGTTTTTT. Protein product: CASSPLNTGELFF.

This clone appeared a few times. The rearrangement joins TRBV7-9 to TRBJ1-1, with D unclear. Germline V gene lookup returns CDR1 SEHNR and CDR2 FQNEAQ (reference sequence). The CDR3 has 13 residues. Trimming pared 3 bases from V and 3 bases from J, leaving 8 bases between. CDR3 amino acids: CASSFATDTEAFF. The CDR3 DNA is TGTGCCAGCAGCTTCGCAACAGACACTGAAGCTTTCTTT.

The sample holds a few counts of this clone. Written as DNA, the CDR3 is TGTGCCAGCAGTCCTCAGGGGAAGAGCACTGAAGCTTTCTTT. As protein: CASSPQGKSTEAFF. The V gene is TRBV27, the J gene TRBJ1-1, with D maybe TRBD1 (6 bases). CDR3 length: 14 residues. Germline V lookup: CDR1 MNHEY, CDR2 SMNVEV (reference sequence). V was pared by 5 bases and J by 4 bases, with 14 bases between.

The rearrangement uses TRBV30 and TRBJ1-2, with TRBD1 identical over 8 bases. Germline CDR1 and CDR2: GTSNPN and SVGIG (reference sequence). The CDR3 contains 14 residues. V was clipped by 0 bases and J by 4 bases; unmatched bases: 4. The CDR3 sequence is CAWSVTGGSYGYTF. In nucleotides, the CDR3 is TGTGCCTGGAGTGTAACAGGGGGGTCCTATGGCTACACCTTC.

The rearrangement uses TRBV29-1 and TRBJ1-1, with 12 bases identical to TRBD1. This CDR3 contains 13 residues. The germline CDR1 and CDR2 sequences are SQVTM and ANQGSEA. The V segment lost 7 bases and the J segment 6 bases; nucleotides outside the gene matches: 6. CDR3 sequence (DNA): TGCAGCGAAGGGACAGGGGGCTCGGCTGAAGCTTTCTTT. Amino acid sequence: CSEGTGGSAEAFF.

V and J are TRBV10-3 and TRBJ2-3; TRBD1 is a possible D gene (5 bases). Per the germline V gene, CDR1 is ENHRY and CDR2 is SYGVKD. Trimming pared 7 bases from V and 5 bases from J, leaving 13 bases between. The CDR3 loop spans 13 amino acids. In nucleotides, the CDR3 is TGTGCCATCAAGGGGTCGTCTAAAGATACGCAGTATTTT. Translated, it gives CAIKGSSKDTQYF.